Below, 32 T cell receptor beta chains from the same sample are listed, as sequenced in a study of T cells in Graves' hyperthyroidism and ophthalmopathy. TCR beta CDR3 region amplification was performed from RNA transcripts. Carried out on the TCR CDR3, a first-round RT-PCR used the HTBI primer set. TCRdb reprocessed the multiplex PCR reads with MiXCR, giving one entry per CDR3 protein. Altogether about 49,000 distinct CDR3 sequences are present, approximately 53% being singletons, with the ten largest covering around a third. The material sequenced was peripheral blood or thyroid tissue (not recorded which). The source is a man younger than 35 with Graves' hyperthyroidism.

The genes are TRBV20-1 and TRBJ1-6, with D uncertain. The V gene's germline CDR1 is DFQATT and CDR2 SNEGSKA (reference sequence). CDR3 length: 12 amino acids. V was shortened by 0 bases and J by 9 bases, with 6 bases between the two germline ends. In nucleotides, the CDR3 is TGCAGTGCTAGAGATCCGGGTTCACCCCTCCACTTT. Amino acid sequence: CSARDPGSPLHF.

Of note for this clonotype: A much larger clone lies a single base off, so this may be a read error. V is TRBV28 and J is TRBJ2-7; D unresolved. Germline V lookup: CDR1 MDHEN, CDR2 SYDVKM. The germline V and J ends were trimmed by 6 bases and 3 bases, with 18 bases remaining between them. The CDR3 spans 15 residues. CDR3 loop: CASSRGKDGFYEQYF. DNA of the CDR3: TGTGCCAGCAGCAGAGGAAAGGACGGGTTCTACGAGCAGTACTTC.

This clonotype appeared many times. This sequence joins TRBV4-1 and TRBJ2-7; the D gene is possibly TRBD1 (6 bases). The V gene's germline CDR1 is MGHRA and CDR2 YSYEKL. The CDR3 is 15 residues long. V dropped 0 bases and J dropped 0 bases, with 9 bases sitting between them. The CDR3 here is CASSQEGAISYEQYF. For the CDR3, the DNA is TGCGCCAGCAGCCAAGAGGGGGCCATCTCCTACGAGCAGTACTTC.

This clonotype was picked up one time. The junction departs from the called germline gene at one end, perhaps through a read error. V gene TRBV10-1 combines with J gene TRBJ1-6; 10 nucleotides match TRBD1. Germline values: CDR1 WNHNN, CDR2 SYGVQD (reference sequence). This CDR3 spans 16 amino acids. The CDR3 region is CAISETGTGVGSPLHF. The CDR3, as DNA: TGTGCCATCAGTGAGACCGGGACAGGGGTGGGTTCACCCCTCCACTTT.

In this sample, this clonotype turned up a few times. The rearrangement uses TRBV12-3 or TRBV12-4 and TRBJ2-6; D is undetermined. Between the trimmed V and J ends, which lost 7 bases and 2 bases, there was a span of 6 bases. CDR3 size: 13 residues. DNA of the CDR3: TGTGCCAGCATTCGCCCTGGGGCCAACGTCCTGACTTTC. Its protein is CASIRPGANVLTF.

The rearrangement joins TRBV29-1 to TRBJ1-4, with 9 bases aligning to TRBD1. With 1 base clipped from V and 2 bases from J, the junction kept 2 bases outside the gene matches. Germline CDR1 and CDR2: SQVTM and ANQGSEA. The CDR3 extends over 15 amino acids. DNA for the CDR3: TGCAGCGTTGAAGCGACAGGGGGTACTAATGAAAAACTGTTTTTT. Its protein product is CSVEATGGTNEKLFF.

The chain employs TRBV7-2 and TRBJ2-3; TRBD1 might be the D (6 bases). The J call could be wrong; TRBJ1-5 is a better fit for the DNA end. CDR1 is SGHTA, CDR2 FQGNSA, per germline. The CDR3 covers 17 residues. CDR3 nucleotide sequence: TGTGCCAGCAGCCGACAAGGGTTGTTGGGGGCGGCAGATACGCAGCATTTT. This translates into CASSRQGLLGAADTQHF.

This clonotype was seen repeatedly, ten times or more. The chain employs TRBV6-2 or TRBV6-3 and TRBJ2-7, with D hard to call. The CDR3 has 13 residues. V was cut by 7 bases and J by 2 bases, with 12 bases left in between. The V gene's germline CDR1 is MNHEY and CDR2 SVGEGT. CDR3 sequence: CASTEADPYEQYF. In DNA form, the CDR3 reads TGTGCCAGCACCGAGGCAGATCCCTACGAGCAGTACTTC.

This clonotype was observed many times. The chain recombines TRBV5-5 with TRBJ2-7, with D tentatively TRBD1 or TRBD2 (5 bases each). The CDR3 sequence is 15 residues long. The ends were cut back, 3 bases at V and 3 bases at J, with 16 bases in the middle. Germline V gene sequence: CDR1 SGHKS, CDR2 YYEKEE (reference sequence). CDR3 amino acids: CASSYLVRGYYEQYF. The CDR3 DNA reads as TGTGCCAGCAGCTACTTGGTGAGGGGTTACTACGAGCAGTACTTC.

This clonotype was picked up many times. The chain links TRBV12-3 or TRBV12-4 to TRBJ2-3; D might be TRBD2 (7 bases). Trimming pared 2 bases from V and 3 bases from J, leaving 15 bases between. The CDR3 runs 16 residues. CDR3 nucleotide sequence: TGTGCCAGCAGTTTACGACTAGCTAGGGGGACAGATACGCAGTATTTT. This gives the protein CASSLRLARGTDTQYF.

Sample share makes this clonotype medium-sized. The rearrangement joins TRBV2 to TRBJ1-6, with no clear D. The CDR3 is made up of 12 amino acids. Germline V gene sequence: CDR1 SNHLY, CDR2 FYNNEI. The V gene lost 2 bases and the J gene lost 10 bases, with 6 bases spanning the gap. CDR3 sequence reads: CASSELLSPLHF. The CDR3 DNA reads as TGTGCCAGCAGTGAATTGTTGTCACCCCTCCACTTT.

The chain uses TRBV10-3 and TRBJ1-2; 8 bases line up with TRBD1. This CDR3 has 14 residues. Germline V lookup: CDR1 ENHRY, CDR2 SYGVKD. V trimming: 6 bases; J trimming: 9 bases; junction bases outside the gene matches: 12. CDR3 loop: CAIRETGTGSRYTF. The CDR3 nucleotides read TGTGCCATCAGGGAAACCGGGACAGGTTCTCGCTACACCTTC.

The chain joins TRBV7-2 to TRBJ2-5; D call uncertain. The CDR3 spans 12 residues. Germline loops: CDR1 SGHTA, CDR2 FQGNSA. The V gene lost 6 bases and the J gene lost 5 bases, with 10 bases spanning the gap. The CDR3 protein is CASRPTAETQYF. For the CDR3, the DNA is TGTGCCAGCAGGCCCACCGCGGAGACCCAGTACTTC.

In its sample, this clonotype was seen many times. The chain recombines TRBV5-8 with TRBJ2-5, with D possibly matching TRBD2 (6 bases). The CDR3 loop spans 18 amino acids. Looked up from germline, CDR1 is SGHTS and CDR2 is YDEGEE. Deletions cut 3 bases from V and 5 bases from J, with 26 bases between. This CDR3 is CASSSMTDLREWIETQYF. The CDR3 nucleotides read TGTGCCAGCAGCTCCATGACAGACTTACGGGAGTGGATTGAGACCCAGTACTTC.

Concerning this clonotype itself: Lacking the conserved final phenylalanine or tryptophan, this CDR3 likely reflects a read error. No DNA is shown, since the ends of the CDR3 on it are uncertain; the CDR3 is the one TCRdb lists. The rearrangement joins TRBV15 to TRBJ1-4. Inclusive of both ends, the CDR3 amounts to 9 amino acids. From germline, CDR1 is LNHNV and CDR2 YYDKDF (reference sequence). This CDR3 is CATSKTSYY.

The CDR3 spells CASSSQLAGYQETQYF. CDR3 bases: TGTGCCAGCAGCTCACAACTAGCGGGGTACCAAGAGACCCAGTACTTC. V usage is TRBV7-9 and J usage is TRBJ2-5, with TRBD2 identical over 10 bases. The CDR3 is 16 residues long. The J segment lost 0 bases and the V segment lost 4 bases, leaving 5 bases of the junction unmatched. Germline V gene data show CDR1 as SEHNR and CDR2 as FQNEAQ (reference sequence).

This clonotype is termed medium-sized (0.01 to 0.1%). The J gene is TRBJ1-6, the V gene TRBV7-9, with D possibly matching TRBD1 (5 bases). Germline V gene lookup returns CDR1 SEHNR and CDR2 FQNEAQ (reference sequence). This CDR3 has 14 residues. Trimming shortened V by 5 bases and J by 9 bases, and 14 bases separated the two germline ends. The CDR3 spells CASSGAQGGSPLHF. The CDR3 bases are TGTGCCAGCAGCGGGGCCCAGGGAGGTTCACCCCTCCACTTT.

The chain combines TRBV7-9 with TRBJ1-2, with 10 bases aligning to TRBD1. Germline V gene sequence: CDR1 SEHNR, CDR2 FQNEAQ (reference sequence). The CDR3 has 14 residues. The ends lost 6 bases at V and 3 bases at J; junction bases unmatched: 4. The CDR3 reads CASSRGTGDYGYTF. The CDR3 nucleotides read TGTGCCAGCAGTCGTGGGACAGGGGACTATGGCTACACCTTC.

This clonotype has at least ten counts. This chain joins TRBV6-5 and TRBJ2-7, with D hard to call. Germline loops: CDR1 MNHEY, CDR2 SVGAGI. This CDR3 comprises 13 residues. V lost 0 bases to trimming and J lost 7 bases, with 10 bases between them. The CDR3, as DNA: TGTGCCAGCAGTTACTCGGGAACTCTTGAGCAGTACTTC. Translated: CASSYSGTLEQYF.

This clonotype was seen many times. The rearrangement links TRBV20-1 to TRBJ2-7, with unresolved D. Deletions cut 3 bases from V and 0 bases from J, with 6 bases between. Germline CDR1 is DFQATT and CDR2 is SNEGSKA (reference sequence). The CDR3 contains 12 residues. CDR3 sequence reads: CSASPSSYEQYF. In DNA form, the CDR3 reads TGCAGTGCTAGCCCGAGCTCCTACGAGCAGTACTTC.

Of note for this clonotype: This CDR3 fails to terminate in the conserved phenylalanine or tryptophan, so it likely reflects a read error. Because the CDR3's place on the DNA is in doubt, the DNA is left out and the CDR3 is given as listed by TCRdb. The chain is built from TRBV20-1 and TRBJ1-3. The CDR3 is made up of 8 amino acids, end residues included. CDR1 and CDR2 from the germline V gene are DFQATT and SNEGSKA (reference sequence). CDR3 residues: CSASRLHS.

This clonotype was recorded once. The chain links TRBV7-2 to TRBJ1-5, with no clear D. The CDR3 spans 12 residues. V lost 4 bases and J 9 bases, leaving 10 bases between the germline ends. Germline V CDR1 and CDR2: SGHTA, FQGNSA. CDR3 DNA: TGTGCCAGCAGCTCGCCCTCGGGGCCCCAGCATTTT. It encodes CASSSPSGPQHF.

The V gene is TRBV7-2, the J gene TRBJ1-1; no firm D call. Trimming took off 3 bases at V and 8 bases at J, with 16 bases between the two ends. CDR3 length equals 14 residues. In germline, CDR1 is SGHTA, CDR2 FQGNSA. DNA of the CDR3: TGTGCCAGCAGCTTGGTGAGACGAGGAGGAGAAGCTTTCTTT. Its translation: CASSLVRRGGEAFF.

The chain uses TRBV9 and TRBJ1-2, with TRBD1 identical over 8 bases. The germline V gene encodes CDR1 SGDLS and CDR2 YYNGEE. This CDR3 has 15 residues. V was pared by 3 bases and J by 3 bases, with 7 bases of the junction left unmatched. The CDR3 spells CASSAAGTGHYGYTF. Here the CDR3 DNA reads TGTGCCAGCAGCGCGGCCGGGACAGGACACTATGGCTACACCTTC.

The gene calls are TRBV11-2 and TRBJ1-6; 7 bases fit TRBD1. The germline gives CDR1 SGHAT, CDR2 FQNNGV. The V segment lost 5 bases and the J segment 13 bases; nucleotides outside the gene matches: 14. CDR3 length equals 15 residues. The CDR3 DNA sequence: TGTGCCAGCAGCGCCAACGGACAGGCTCGTTCGCCCCTCCACTTT. Its protein is CASSANGQARSPLHF.

The chain is built from TRBV9 and TRBJ2-5; TRBD1 might be the D (5 bases). The length of the CDR3 is 12 residues. The germline V gene encodes CDR1 SGDLS and CDR2 YYNGEE. Trimming took off 0 bases at V and 5 bases at J, with 5 bases between the two ends. The CDR3 sequence: CASSVEGETQYF. CDR3 in DNA: TGTGCCAGCAGCGTAGAGGGGGAGACCCAGTACTTC.

There are many counts of this clonotype. This rearrangement joins TRBV7-8 to TRBJ2-7, with D perhaps matching TRBD1 or TRBD2 (6 bases each). The CDR3 sequence is 13 residues long. Germline loops: CDR1 SGHVS, CDR2 FQNEAQ. Deletions cut 1 base from V and 7 bases from J, with 11 bases between. CDR3 DNA sequence: TGTGCCAGCAGCTTAGAGGGGGGTGGGGAGCAGTACTTC. The encoded protein is CASSLEGGGEQYF.

The V and J genes are TRBV7-2 and TRBJ2-5, with 12 bases lining up with TRBD2. Germline V gene lookup returns CDR1 SGHTA and CDR2 FQGNSA. This CDR3 region has 15 residues. With 4 bases clipped from V and 5 bases from J, the junction kept 5 bases outside the gene matches. The CDR3 DNA reads TGTGCCAGCAGCTATCTAGCGGGAGGGCCCGAGACCCAGTACTTC. Translating gives CASSYLAGGPETQYF. Drawing the rest from reference TRBV7-2 and TRBJ2-5, the complete variable domain is GAGVSQSPSNKVTEKGKDVELRCDPISGHTALYWYRQSLGQGLEFLIYFQGNSAPDKSGLPSDRFSAERTGGSVSTLTIQRTQQEDSAVYLCASSYLAGGPETQYFGPGTRLLVL.

The V gene is TRBV6-5, the J gene TRBJ2-2; TRBD2 might be the D (5 bases). This CDR3 comprises 14 residues. The V gene's germline CDR1 is MNHEY and CDR2 SVGAGI. Trimming cost V 5 bases and J 1 base, with 8 bases left between them. DNA of the CDR3: TGTGCCAGCAGTGAGGGCAGGAACACCGGGGAGCTGTTTTTT. It yields the protein CASSEGRNTGELFF.

About this clonotype: Mismatch with germline at one junction end may stem from a read error. The chain uses TRBV11-3 and TRBJ1-6; D is unresolved. CDR3 size: 8 residues. Germline V lookup: CDR1 SGHNT, CDR2 YENEEA. The CDR3: CASSLVTF. The DNA of the CDR3 is TGTGCCAGCAGCTTAGTCACCTTT.

This clonotype was observed many times. The J gene is TRBJ2-6, the V gene TRBV19; D is undetermined. The CDR3 has 14 residues. Germline V gene sequence: CDR1 LNHDA, CDR2 SQIVND (reference sequence). Deletions cut 5 bases from V and 4 bases from J, with 9 bases between. The CDR3 bases are TGTGCCAGTAGTCCCACCTTCGGGGCCAACGTCCTGACTTTC. It encodes CASSPTFGANVLTF.

V and J are TRBV7-3 and TRBJ2-3; 8 bases fit TRBD2. Per germline, CDR1 SGHTA and CDR2 FQGTGA. The CDR3 is 15 amino acids. The junction had 4 bases not matched to a gene; V was cut back by 5 bases and J by 0 bases. The CDR3 loop reads CASSRQRGSTDTQYF. CDR3 bases: TGTGCCAGCAGCCGGCAGCGGGGGAGCACAGATACGCAGTATTTT.